This TCR beta chain derives from a study of cytomegalovirus exposure and HLA in healthy donors. Study information: Counted in an early data release were roughly 87 million unique TCRs from HLA-typed donors.

CDR3 length: 17 residues. Germline V gene sequence: CDR1 LNHDA, CDR2 SQIVND (reference sequence). Deletions cut 2 bases from V and 2 bases from J, with 18 bases between. Study-wide results and limits: Relative to equally common others, HLA-associated TCR beta chains showed greater clonal expansion in a later analysis. In vitro confirmation showed a few CMV-associated chains to be CMV antigen specific. Some segments of the V type, notably TRBV6-2 and TRBV6-3, were excluded as indistinguishable.

Regarding this clone: No antigen is known for it.

PCR used 60 Vbeta primers and 13 Jbeta primers. Using immunoSEQ multiplex PCR, the repertoire was profiled, and TCRdb retains in-frame clones only, with some absent. Of about 200,000 clones listed, around three quarters are singletons. J is TRBJ1-2 and V is TRBV19, with D unclear. The clonotype originates from a woman younger than 45 in good health and CMV-seropositive. The sequencing input was PBMCs. The CDR3 region is CASSITEGIRKNYGYTF. CDR3 in DNA: TGTGCCAGTAGTATAACGGAGGGAATCAGGAAGAACTATGGCTACACCTTC.